The 18 T cell receptor beta chains listed next were all sequenced from one sample in a study of post-analysis software for immune sequencing data. Their cognate antigens are unknown. Unique molecular identifiers tagged the TCR beta cDNA libraries. TCRdb recomputed calls from the PCR reads with MiXCR, one row per CDR3 protein. The sample lists about 430,000 distinct CDR3 sequences, approximately 42% occurring once. Findings and limits, study-wide: Five or six TRBV segments, including TRBV5-6, TRBV5-1 and TRBV20-1, were more frequent in patients than controls.

Sequences were obtained from blood. The receptors were sampled from a girl aged 2-10 years with multiple sclerosis.

The chain combines TRBV5-1 with TRBJ2-5, with D possibly being TRBD1 or TRBD2 (5 bases each). Germline V CDR1 and CDR2: SGHRS, YFSETQ. The CDR3 has 15 residues. Trimming removed 3 bases at V and 4 bases at J, with 16 bases between. CDR3 bases: TGCGCCAGCAGCTCCGCGGGCAGGGTCGGAGAGACCCAGTACTTC. Protein product: CASSSAGRVGETQYF.

Concerning this clonotype: Being one base from a much bigger clone, this may be a read error. V gene TRBV20-1 combines with J gene TRBJ2-5, with TRBD2 matching over 9 bases. There are 16 residues in the CDR3. V was pared by 3 bases and J by 11 bases, with 19 bases of the junction left unmatched. Germline-derived CDR1 and CDR2 are DFQATT and SNEGSKA (reference sequence). CDR3 coding DNA: TGCAGTGCTAGCCCCCTTACTAGCGGGCTTTACAATGAGCAGTACTTC. This translates into CSASPLTSGLYNEQYF.

V and J are TRBV20-1 and TRBJ2-7; no definite D call. Germline V CDR1 and CDR2: DFQATT, SNEGSKA (reference sequence). V was shortened by 3 bases and J by 0 bases, with 3 bases between the two germline ends. The CDR3 has 11 residues. The chain's CDR3 is CSASISYEQYF. In nucleotides, the CDR3 is TGCAGTGCTAGTATCTCCTACGAGCAGTACTTC.

This chain joins TRBV18 and TRBJ2-5, with TRBD1 matching over 11 bases. CDR3 length: 14 amino acids. Trimming took 3 bases from V and 5 from J; bases not matched to a gene: 2. CDR1 is KGHSH, CDR2 LQKENI, per germline. The CDR3 spells CASSPDRGQETQYF. As DNA, the CDR3 is TGTGCCAGCTCACCGGACAGGGGGCAGGAGACCCAGTACTTC.

The rearrangement links TRBV4-3 to TRBJ2-1; D may match TRBD1 or TRBD2 (6 bases each). Germline V gene sequence: CDR1 LGHNA, CDR2 YSLEER. The CDR3 loop spans 15 amino acids. V was shortened by 2 bases and J by 6 bases, with 14 bases between the two germline ends. The CDR3: CASSQQPGAINEQFF. The CDR3 DNA follows: TGCGCCAGCAGCCAACAACCGGGGGCCATCAATGAGCAGTTCTTC.

The chain has TRBV29-1 and TRBJ1-2; TRBD1 might be the D (5 bases). Trimming shortened V by 4 bases and J by 6 bases, and 15 bases separated the two germline ends. Germline-derived CDR1 and CDR2 are SQVTM and ANQGSEA. This CDR3 is built from 13 residues. The CDR3 region is CSVGEGPLDGYTF. The DNA of the CDR3 is TGCAGCGTTGGAGAGGGGCCGCTAGATGGCTACACCTTC.

The V call is TRBV7-9, the J call TRBJ1-2; 10 nucleotides line up with TRBD1. Germline CDR1 reads SEHNR; CDR2 reads FQNEAQ (reference sequence). The CDR3 runs to 14 residues. V lost 7 bases, J lost 4 bases, and 6 bases stayed unmatched. As DNA, the CDR3 is TGTGCCAGCAAACCGGGACAGGGGCCCTATGGCTACACCTTC. It is translated as CASKPGQGPYGYTF.

The chain has TRBV9 and TRBJ2-7, with 8 bases matching TRBD2. The germline CDR1 and CDR2 sequences are SGDLS and YYNGEE. V lost 1 base and J lost 2; bases outside the gene matches: 8. CDR3 length: 16 residues. The CDR3 DNA follows: TGTGCCAGCAGCGTATGGCCCGGGAGGGAGCCCTACGAGCAGTACTTC. Protein: CASSVWPGREPYEQYF.

The chain uses TRBV29-1 and TRBJ2-7; no clear D gene. CDR1 and CDR2 (germline): SQVTM, ANQGSEA. V gave up 0 bases and J gave up 0 bases, with 12 bases separating them. The CDR3 runs 15 residues. The CDR3 region has the DNA TGCAGCGTTGAAGATCGGACGGTCAGCTCCTACGAGCAGTACTTC. It translates to CSVEDRTVSSYEQYF.

The rearrangement uses TRBV6-5 and TRBJ2-2, with TRBD1 matching over 8 bases. Trimming cost V 8 bases and J 0 bases; bases outside gene matches: 5. The CDR3 sequence is 15 residues long. Germline V lookup: CDR1 MNHEY, CDR2 SVGAGI. The CDR3: CASGQGITNTGELFF. CDR3 sequence (DNA): TGTGCCAGCGGACAGGGTATAACGAACACCGGGGAGCTGTTTTTT.

This clonotype turned up a few times. The chain couples TRBV6-5 to TRBJ1-2, with TRBD1 matching over 9 bases. With 0 bases clipped from V and 1 base from J, the junction kept 0 bases outside the gene matches. Germline CDR1 MNHEY, CDR2 SVGAGI. The length of the CDR3 is 15 residues. The CDR3 DNA reads TGTGCCAGCAGTTACTCGACAGGGGGTAACTATGGCTACACCTTC. Encoded protein: CASSYSTGGNYGYTF.

The V and J genes are TRBV3-1 and TRBJ1-2; D not resolved. This CDR3 has 13 residues. The ends were cut back, 1 base at V and 4 bases at J, with 7 bases in the middle. CDR1 and CDR2 from the germline V gene are LGHDT and YNNKEL (reference sequence). The CDR3 sequence is CASSQGDFYGYTF. The CDR3 DNA follows: TGTGCCAGCAGCCAAGGGGATTTCTATGGCTACACCTTC.

This chain joins TRBV2 and TRBJ1-5; TRBD1 matches 10 bases. This CDR3 has 13 residues. Germline V gene lookup returns CDR1 SNHLY and CDR2 FYNNEI. V shed 11 bases and J 5 bases; nucleotides not matched to a gene: 6. CDR3 coding DNA: TGTGCCGGACGACAGGGGGCCGATCAGCCCCAGCATTTT. Protein product: CAGRQGADQPQHF.

This chain uses TRBV13 with TRBJ2-7; D gene unclear. This CDR3 has 14 amino acids. Deletions cut 1 base from V and 2 bases from J, with 9 bases between. The germline V gene encodes CDR1 PRHDT and CDR2 FYEKMQ (reference sequence). This CDR3 is CASSLVGLTYEQYF. DNA of the CDR3: TGTGCCAGCAGCTTAGTCGGCCTGACCTACGAGCAGTACTTC.

The chain uses TRBV4-1 and TRBJ2-7, with D uncertain. The germline CDR1 and CDR2 sequences are MGHRA and YSYEKL. The V end lost 3 bases, the J end lost 5 bases, and 11 bases lay between the germline ends. The CDR3 spans 13 residues. The CDR3 DNA reads TGCGCCAGCAGCCAGGGCAGGCCTCACGAGCAGTACTTC. It translates to CASSQGRPHEQYF.

This chain joins TRBV18 and TRBJ2-7, with D unclear. V was trimmed by 5 bases and J by 0 bases, leaving 8 bases between them. Germline CDR1 reads KGHSH; CDR2 reads LQKENI. The CDR3 is 13 amino acids. DNA for the CDR3: TGTGCCAGCTCATCGCTGCGCTCCTACGAGCAGTACTTC. Translation gives CASSSLRSYEQYF.

This clonotype has just a few counts. CDR3 loop: CASSGRTGDGYTF. CDR3 nucleotides: TGCGCCAGCAGCGGTAGGACAGGGGATGGCTACACCTTC. The V gene is TRBV5-1, the J gene TRBJ1-2, with TRBD1 identical over 9 bases. CDR1 SGHRS and CDR2 YFSETQ come from the germline V gene. Trimming at V came to 4 bases and at J to 6 bases, leaving 4 bases not matched to a gene. This CDR3 comprises 13 residues.

The chain joins TRBV6-6 to TRBJ2-4; 7 nucleotides agree with TRBD2. The DNA matches TRBJ2-5 better at its end, which makes the J call doubtful. CDR3 size: 16 residues. Germline CDR1 reads MNHNY; CDR2 reads SVGAGI (reference sequence). The CDR3 DNA follows: TGTGCCAGCAGCCCCCTGGAGCGGGGAGTCGAAGGGACCCAGTACTTC. It specifies CASSPLERGVEGTQYF.